This TCR beta chain was found in a study of cytomegalovirus exposure and HLA in healthy donors. The study ran its PCR with 60 Vbeta and 13 Jbeta primers. Generated by immunoSEQ multiplex PCR, the TCRdb table keeps only in-frame clones and is missing some. The table lists more than 110,000 clones, 77% of them singletons. The CDR3 extends over 17 amino acids. CDR1 is KGHSH and CDR2 is LQKENI in the germline V gene. Trimming at V came to 2 bases and at J to 0 bases, leaving 7 bases not matched to a gene. Sequenced material: PBMCs. The V and J genes are TRBV18 and TRBJ1-5; 7 bases agree with TRBD1. This TCR was sampled from a woman aged 50 to 60 in good health and CMV-seronegative. The CDR3 here is CASSPSGQIYSNQPQHF. The CDR3 DNA reads TGTGCCAGCTCACCATCGGGACAGATTTATAGCAATCAGCCCCAGCATTTT.